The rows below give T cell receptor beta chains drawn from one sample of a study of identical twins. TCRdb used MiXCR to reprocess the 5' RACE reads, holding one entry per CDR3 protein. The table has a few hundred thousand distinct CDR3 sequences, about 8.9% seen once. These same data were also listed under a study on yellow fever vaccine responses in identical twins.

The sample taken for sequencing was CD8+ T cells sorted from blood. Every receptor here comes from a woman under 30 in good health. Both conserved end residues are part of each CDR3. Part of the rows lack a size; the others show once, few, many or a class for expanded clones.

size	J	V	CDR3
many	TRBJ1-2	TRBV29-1	CSVRQGSDYGYTF
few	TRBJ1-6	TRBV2	CASQGSGSSYNSPLHF
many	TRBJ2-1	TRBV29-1	CSDLGTYNEQFF
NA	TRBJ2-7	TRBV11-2	CASSLPYEQYF
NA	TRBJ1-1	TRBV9	CASSVDFLGAGTEAFF
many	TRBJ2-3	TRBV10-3	CAISESGGRSTDTQYF
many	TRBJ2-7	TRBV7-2	CASSYRGDTYEQYF
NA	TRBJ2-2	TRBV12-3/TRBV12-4	CASIPDRGAGELFF
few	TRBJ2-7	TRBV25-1	CASSDQVGEQYF
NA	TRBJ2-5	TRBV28	CASGRTGLADKETQYF
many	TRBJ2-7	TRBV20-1	CSAKDGYEQYF
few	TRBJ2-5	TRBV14	CASSSRGGAEYQETQYF
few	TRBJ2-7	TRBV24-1	CATSPTGEIYEQYF
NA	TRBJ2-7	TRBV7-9	CASSSTDYLVHEQYF
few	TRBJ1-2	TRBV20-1	CSARTGQGYGYTF
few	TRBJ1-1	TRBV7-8	CASSHGAGRTEAFF
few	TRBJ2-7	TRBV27	CASSLGTPGPQQYF
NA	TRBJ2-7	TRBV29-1	CSVTGTSGGENYYEQYF
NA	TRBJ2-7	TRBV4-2	CASSQVNPRDEQYF
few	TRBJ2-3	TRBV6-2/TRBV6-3	CASSYPTDTQYF
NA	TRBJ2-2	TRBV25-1	CASKGDLGGLFF
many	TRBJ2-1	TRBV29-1	CSVESSGWPLF
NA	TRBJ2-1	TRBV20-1	CSASEDRRNSYNEQFF
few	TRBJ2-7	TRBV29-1	CSVVGTGDLTFSYEQYF
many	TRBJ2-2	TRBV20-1	CSVGRGTGELFF
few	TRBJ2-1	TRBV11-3	CASSSPRDSYNEQFF
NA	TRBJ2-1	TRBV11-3	CASSDDSQTYNEQFF
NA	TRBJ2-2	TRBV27	CASSSLPTGGTGELFF
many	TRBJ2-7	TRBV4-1	CASSQDLNSGDEQYF
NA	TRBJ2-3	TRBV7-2	CASSLVGGNTDTQYF
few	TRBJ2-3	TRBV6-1	CASSGPSTDTQYF
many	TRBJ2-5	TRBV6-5	CASSYGPGETQYF
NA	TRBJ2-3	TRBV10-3	CATDVAGEPYTQYF
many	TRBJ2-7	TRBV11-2	CASSLESVPLDGYEQYF
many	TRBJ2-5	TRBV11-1	CASSRPGQGAETQYF
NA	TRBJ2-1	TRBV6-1	CASSPVLGDVGNEQFF
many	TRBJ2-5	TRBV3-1	CASSRGVYQETQYF
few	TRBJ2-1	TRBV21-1	CATHRGPPDRATRNEQFF
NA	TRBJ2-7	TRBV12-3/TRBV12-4	CASSLRGPREQYF
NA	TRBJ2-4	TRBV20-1	CSAPSFGDRGRVVKNIQYF
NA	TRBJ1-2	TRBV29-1	CSASQGVYGYTF
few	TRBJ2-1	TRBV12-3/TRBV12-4	CASSAVDRTYNEQFF
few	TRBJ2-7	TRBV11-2	CASSLGWVGTGPSQYEQYF
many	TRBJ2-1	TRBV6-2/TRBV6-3	CASRNQWNEQFF
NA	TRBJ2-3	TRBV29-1	CSVAGASGRVADTQYF
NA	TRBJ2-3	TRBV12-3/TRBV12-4	CASGRADTQYF
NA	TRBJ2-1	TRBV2	CASIPRDSSSYNEQFF
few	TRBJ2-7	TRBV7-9	CASSRIDGEQYF
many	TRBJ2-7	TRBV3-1	CASSQDRLDYEQYF
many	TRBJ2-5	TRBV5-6	CASSFSFDREETQYF
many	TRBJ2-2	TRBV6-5	CASSLTGGYTGELFF
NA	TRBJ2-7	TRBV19	CASSIEGNSYEQYF
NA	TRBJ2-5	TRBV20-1	CSARDLETQYF
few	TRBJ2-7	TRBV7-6	CASGPEGAVEQYF
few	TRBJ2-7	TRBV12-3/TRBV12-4	CASSPEAGPLYEQYF